This T cell receptor (delta chain) originates from a study of gamma-delta T cells after stem cell transplantation. TCRdb re-called clones from the RT-PCR reads using CATT. This table holds more than 10,000 delta-chain clones, over 1% found once. CDR1 and CDR2 (germline): GEAIGNYY, EKD. Trimming took 3 bases from V and 0 from J; bases not matched to a gene: 7. The CDR3 has 16 amino acids. This clone was observed at least ten times. The TCR originated in a human donor. It is not recorded whose cells these are; they may come from a transplant donor. The chain has TRDV2 and TRDJ1; TRDD3 matches at 9 bases. Sequencing was performed on gamma-delta T cells. The CDR3 nucleotides read TGTGCCTGTGACCTCCTGGGGGATCGCCACACCGATAAACTCATCTTT. Translating gives CACDLLGDRHTDKLIF.